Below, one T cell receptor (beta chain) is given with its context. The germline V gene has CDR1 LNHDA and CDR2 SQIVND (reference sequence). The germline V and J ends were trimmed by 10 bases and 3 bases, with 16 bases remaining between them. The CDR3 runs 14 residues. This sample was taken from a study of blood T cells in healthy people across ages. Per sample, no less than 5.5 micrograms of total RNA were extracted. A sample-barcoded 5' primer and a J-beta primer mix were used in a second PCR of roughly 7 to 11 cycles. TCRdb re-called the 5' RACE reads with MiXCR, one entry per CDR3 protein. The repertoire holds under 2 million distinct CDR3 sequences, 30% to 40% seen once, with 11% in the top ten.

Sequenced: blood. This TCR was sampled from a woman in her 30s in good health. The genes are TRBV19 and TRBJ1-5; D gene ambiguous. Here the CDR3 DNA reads TGTGCCACACGAAAATTTGGGGACAATCAGCCCCAGCATTTT. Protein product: CATRKFGDNQPQHF.